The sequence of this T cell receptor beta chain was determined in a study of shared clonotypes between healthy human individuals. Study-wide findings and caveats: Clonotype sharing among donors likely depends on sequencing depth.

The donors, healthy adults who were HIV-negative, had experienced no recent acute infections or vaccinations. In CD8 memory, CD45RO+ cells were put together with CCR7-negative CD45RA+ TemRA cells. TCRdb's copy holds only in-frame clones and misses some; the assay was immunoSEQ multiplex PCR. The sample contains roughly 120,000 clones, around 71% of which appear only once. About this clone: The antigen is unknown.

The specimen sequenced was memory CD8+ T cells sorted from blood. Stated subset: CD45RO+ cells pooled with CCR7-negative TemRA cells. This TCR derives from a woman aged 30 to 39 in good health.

CDR3 in amino acids: CASSSGSYGYTF. CDR3 DNA: TGCGCCAGCAGTTCAGGATCCTATGGCTACACCTTC. The chain couples TRBV10-1 to TRBJ1-2; no clear D. There are 12 residues in the CDR3. Germline CDR1 WNHNN, CDR2 SYGVQD (reference sequence). V shed 5 bases and J shed 4 bases, with 8 bases lying between them.